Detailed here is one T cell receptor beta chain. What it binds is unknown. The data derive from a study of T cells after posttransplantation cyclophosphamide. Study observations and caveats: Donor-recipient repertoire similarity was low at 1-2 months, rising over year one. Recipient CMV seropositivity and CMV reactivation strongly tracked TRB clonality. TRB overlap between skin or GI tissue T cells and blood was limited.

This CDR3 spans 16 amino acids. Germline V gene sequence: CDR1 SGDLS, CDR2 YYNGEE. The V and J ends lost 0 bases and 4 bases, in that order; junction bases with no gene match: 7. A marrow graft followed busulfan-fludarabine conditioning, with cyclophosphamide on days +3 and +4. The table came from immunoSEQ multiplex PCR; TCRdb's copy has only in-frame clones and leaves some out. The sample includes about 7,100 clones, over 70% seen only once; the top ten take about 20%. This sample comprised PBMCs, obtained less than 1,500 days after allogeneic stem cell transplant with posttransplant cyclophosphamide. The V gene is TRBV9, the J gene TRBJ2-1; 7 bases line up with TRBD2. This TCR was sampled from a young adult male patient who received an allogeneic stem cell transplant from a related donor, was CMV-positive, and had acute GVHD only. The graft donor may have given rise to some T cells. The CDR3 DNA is TGTGCCAGCAGCGTAGCTGGGGGGGTGAAATACAATGAGCAGTTCTTC. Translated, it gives CASSVAGGVKYNEQFF.